This T cell receptor (beta chain) was documented in a study of radiation and T cells in renal cell carcinoma. Overall study findings and caveats: Irradiated tumors had higher TCR clonality than control tumors. Compared with controls, irradiated tumors had more, larger dominant CDR3 motifs.

The J segment lost 5 bases and the V segment lost 4 bases, leaving 7 bases of the junction unmatched. The CDR3 extends over 15 amino acids. From germline, CDR1 is SGHNT and CDR2 YYREEE (reference sequence). Treatment indicated: treatment-naive control, cytoreductive nephrectomy. This clone has only a few counts. What it binds is unknown. Sequencing used immunoSEQ multiplex PCR; TCRdb keeps in-frame clones, though not all of them. The data hold about 24,000 clones, with 55% to 75% observed a single time. This chain uses TRBV5-4 with TRBJ1-5; 9 bases match TRBD1. This sequence originates from a middle-aged man with renal cell carcinoma. The sample here was tumor tissue, taken from a patient whose treatment was nephrectomy without radiotherapy. In DNA, the CDR3 is TGTGCCAGCAGCCCCGGGACAGGGCCCCATCAGCCCCAGCATTTT. Encoded protein: CASSPGTGPHQPQHF.